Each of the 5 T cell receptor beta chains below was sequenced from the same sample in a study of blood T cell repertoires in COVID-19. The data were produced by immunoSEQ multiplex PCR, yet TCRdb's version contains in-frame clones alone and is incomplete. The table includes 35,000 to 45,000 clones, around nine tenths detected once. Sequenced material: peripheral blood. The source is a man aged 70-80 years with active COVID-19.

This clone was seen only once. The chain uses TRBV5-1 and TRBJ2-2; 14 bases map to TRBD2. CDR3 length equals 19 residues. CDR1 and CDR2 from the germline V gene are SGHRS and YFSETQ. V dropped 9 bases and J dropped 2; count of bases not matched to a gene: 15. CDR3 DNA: TGCGCCACTCGCGGGACTAGCGGGAGAAACGCCCTTAACACCGGGGAGCTGTTTTTT. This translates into CATRGTSGRNALNTGELFF.

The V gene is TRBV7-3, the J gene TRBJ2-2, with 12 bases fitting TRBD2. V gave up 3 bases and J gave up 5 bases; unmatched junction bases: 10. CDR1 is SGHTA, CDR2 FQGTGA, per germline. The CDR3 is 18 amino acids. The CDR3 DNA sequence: TGTGCCAGCAGCTTCCGCCCACTAGCGGGAGGATGGACCGGGGAGCTGTTTTTT. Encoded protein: CASSFRPLAGGWTGELFF.

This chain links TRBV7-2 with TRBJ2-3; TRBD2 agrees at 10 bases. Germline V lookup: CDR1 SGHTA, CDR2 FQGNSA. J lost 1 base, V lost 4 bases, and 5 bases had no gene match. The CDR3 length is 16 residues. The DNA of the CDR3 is TGTGCCAGCAGCTGGGCTAGCGGGGGCGGCACAGATACGCAGTATTTT. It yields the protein CASSWASGGGTDTQYF.

As DNA, the CDR3 is TGTGCCAGCAGCTTGGATCAGGGTTCGGACATTCAGTACTTC. Its translation is CASSLDQGSDIQYF. The chain is built from TRBV5-4 and TRBJ2-4, with a weak D call TRBD1 (5 bases). Germline V CDR1 and CDR2: SGHNT, YYREEE (reference sequence). The CDR3 covers 14 residues. The germline V and J ends were trimmed by 0 bases and 8 bases, with 12 bases remaining between them. Combining the CDR3 with reference TRBV5-4 and TRBJ2-4 gives the whole variable domain ETGVTQSPTHLIKTRGQQVTLRCSSQSGHNTVSWYQQALGQGPQFIFQYYREEENGRGNFPPRFSGLQFPNYSSELNVNALELDDSALYLCASSLDQGSDIQYFGAGTRLSVL.

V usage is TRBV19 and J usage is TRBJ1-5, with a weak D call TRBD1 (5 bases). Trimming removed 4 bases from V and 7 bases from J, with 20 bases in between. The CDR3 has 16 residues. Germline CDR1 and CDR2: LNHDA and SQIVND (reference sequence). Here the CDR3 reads CASSSIVGASGQPQHF. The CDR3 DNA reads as TGTGCCAGTAGTAGTATCGTAGGGGCCTCTGGGCAGCCCCAGCATTTT.